Each of the 6 T cell receptor beta chains below was sequenced from the same sample in a study of radiation and T cells in renal cell carcinoma. This sample's time point: baseline pretreatment blood. The treatment was: 15 Gy SBRT to primary tumor, nephrectomy 4 weeks later. The method was immunoSEQ multiplex PCR; TCRdb's version includes in-frame clones alone and lacks a portion of them. The sample shows about 140,000 clones, around four fifths of them seen only once. The material was blood, obtained from a patient whose treatment included radiotherapy and nephrectomy. The source is a woman in her 50s with renal cell carcinoma.

The J gene is TRBJ1-6, the V gene TRBV25-1; D is unresolved. Germline values: CDR1 MGHDK, CDR2 SYGVNS. This CDR3 is built from 16 residues. Trimming shortened V by 1 base and J by 13 bases, and 20 bases separated the two germline ends. CDR3 protein: CASSEFGGDGGGPLHF. Here the CDR3 DNA reads TGTGCCAGCAGTGAATTCGGCGGTGATGGTGGTGGTCCCCTCCACTTT.

This clone was detected once. The CDR3 is CASSERVTIRGYTF. CDR3 DNA: TGTGCCAGCAGTGAGCGGGTAACAATTCGTGGCTACACCTTC. The chain joins TRBV6-1 to TRBJ1-2; no clear D. Per the germline V gene, CDR1 is MNHNS and CDR2 is SASEGT. This CDR3 spans 14 amino acids. Trimming removed 3 bases from V and 7 bases from J, with 15 bases in between.

The V and J genes are TRBV7-9 and TRBJ1-2, with TRBD1 as a possible D gene (5 bases). CDR1 and CDR2 from the germline V gene are SEHNR and FQNEAQ (reference sequence). Trimming stripped 5 bases from V and 6 bases from J, with 10 bases between. The CDR3 covers 12 residues. The CDR3 nucleotides read TGTGCCAGCAGCCAAGCAGGGCATGGCTACACCTTC. As protein: CASSQAGHGYTF.

V and J are TRBV29-1 and TRBJ2-7, with D perhaps matching TRBD1 (6 bases). Per germline, CDR1 SQVTM and CDR2 ANQGSEA. This CDR3 spans 11 amino acids. Trimming shortened V by 4 bases and J by 2 bases, and 6 bases separated the two germline ends. The CDR3 is CSVAGAYEQYF. The CDR3 bases are TGCAGCGTTGCAGGGGCCTACGAGCAGTACTTC.

The chain combines TRBV30 with TRBJ1-2; TRBD1 is a possible D gene (5 bases). Trimming pared 5 bases from V and 4 bases from J, leaving 17 bases between. The CDR3 loop spans 14 amino acids. CDR1 is GTSNPN, CDR2 SVGIG, per germline (reference sequence). CDR3 residues: CAWGPLGQSYGYTF. CDR3 nucleotides: TGTGCCTGGGGACCCCTGGGGCAGAGCTATGGCTACACCTTC.

The chain carries TRBV27 and TRBJ2-1; perhaps TRBD1 as D (6 bases). Germline V gene sequence: CDR1 MNHEY, CDR2 SMNVEV (reference sequence). The CDR3 has 14 residues. V lost 0 bases and J 9 bases, leaving 12 bases between the germline ends. The CDR3, as DNA: TGTGCCAGCAGTTTATCGAGTGAAGGGGGTGAGCAGTTCTTC. It translates to CASSLSSEGGEQFF.